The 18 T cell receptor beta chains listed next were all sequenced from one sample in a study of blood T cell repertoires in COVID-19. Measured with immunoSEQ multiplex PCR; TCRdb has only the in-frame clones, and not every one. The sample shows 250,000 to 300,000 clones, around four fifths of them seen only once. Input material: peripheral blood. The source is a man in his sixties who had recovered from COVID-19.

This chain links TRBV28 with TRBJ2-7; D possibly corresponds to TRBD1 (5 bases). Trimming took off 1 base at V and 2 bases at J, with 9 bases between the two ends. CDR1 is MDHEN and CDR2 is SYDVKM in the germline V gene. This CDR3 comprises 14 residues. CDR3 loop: CASSLSRAPYEQYF. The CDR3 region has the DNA TGTGCCAGCAGTTTATCCAGGGCCCCCTACGAGCAGTACTTC. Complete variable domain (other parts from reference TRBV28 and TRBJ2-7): DVKVTQSSRYLVKRTGEKVFLECVQDMDHENMFWYRQDPGLGLRLIYFSYDVKMKEKGDIPEGYSVSREKKERFSLILESASTNQTSMYLCASSLSRAPYEQYFGPGTRLTVT.

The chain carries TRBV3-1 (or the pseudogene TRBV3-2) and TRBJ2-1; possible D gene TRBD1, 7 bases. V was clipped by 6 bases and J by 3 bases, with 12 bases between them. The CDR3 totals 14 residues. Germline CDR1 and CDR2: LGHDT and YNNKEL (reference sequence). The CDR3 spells CASSRQGGYNEQFF. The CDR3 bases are TGTGCCAGCAGTCGACAGGGAGGCTACAATGAGCAGTTCTTC.

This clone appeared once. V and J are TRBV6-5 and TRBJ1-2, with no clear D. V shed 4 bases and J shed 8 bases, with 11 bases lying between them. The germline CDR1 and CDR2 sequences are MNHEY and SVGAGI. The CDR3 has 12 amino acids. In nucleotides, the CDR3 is TGTGCCAGCAGTTCAGGCTTTGGAGGCTACACCTTC. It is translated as CASSSGFGGYTF.

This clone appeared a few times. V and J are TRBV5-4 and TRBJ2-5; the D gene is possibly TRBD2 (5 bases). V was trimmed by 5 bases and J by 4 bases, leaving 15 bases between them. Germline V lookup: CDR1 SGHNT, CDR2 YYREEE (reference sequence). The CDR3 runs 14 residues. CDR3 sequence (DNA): TGTGCCAGCAGGAACCAGACTAAGCTAGAGACCCAGTACTTC. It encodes CASRNQTKLETQYF.

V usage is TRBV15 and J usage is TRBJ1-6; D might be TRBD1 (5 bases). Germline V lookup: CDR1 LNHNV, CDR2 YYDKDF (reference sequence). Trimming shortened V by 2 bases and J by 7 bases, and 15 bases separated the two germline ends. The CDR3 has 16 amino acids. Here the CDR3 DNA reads TGTGCCACCAGCAGACGGGGGGGACGCACCAATTCACCCCTCCACTTT. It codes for CATSRRGGRTNSPLHF.

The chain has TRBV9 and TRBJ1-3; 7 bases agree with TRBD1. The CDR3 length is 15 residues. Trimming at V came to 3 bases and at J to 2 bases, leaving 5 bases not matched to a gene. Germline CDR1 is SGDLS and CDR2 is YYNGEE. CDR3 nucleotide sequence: TGTGCCAGCAGCGGTGACAGGGAGGCTGGAAACACCATATATTTT. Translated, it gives CASSGDREAGNTIYF. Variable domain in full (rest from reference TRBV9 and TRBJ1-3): DSGVTQTPKHLITATGQRVTLRCSPRSGDLSVYWYQQSLDQGLQFLIQYYNGEERAKGNILERFSAQQFPDLHSELNLSSLELGDSALYFCASSGDREAGNTIYFGEGSWLTVV.

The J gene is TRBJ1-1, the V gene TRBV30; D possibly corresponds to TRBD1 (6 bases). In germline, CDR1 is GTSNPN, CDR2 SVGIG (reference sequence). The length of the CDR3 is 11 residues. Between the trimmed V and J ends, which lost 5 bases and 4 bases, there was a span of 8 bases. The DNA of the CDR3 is TGTGCCTGGGAAGGGGGCACTGAAGCTTTCTTT. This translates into CAWEGGTEAFF.

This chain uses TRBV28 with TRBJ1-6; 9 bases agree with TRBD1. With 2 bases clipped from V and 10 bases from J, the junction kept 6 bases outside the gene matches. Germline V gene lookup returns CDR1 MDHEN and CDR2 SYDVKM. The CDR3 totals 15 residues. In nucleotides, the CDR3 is TGTGCCAGCAGTTTAGGTGGACAGGGGAACTCACCCCTCCACTTT. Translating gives CASSLGGQGNSPLHF.

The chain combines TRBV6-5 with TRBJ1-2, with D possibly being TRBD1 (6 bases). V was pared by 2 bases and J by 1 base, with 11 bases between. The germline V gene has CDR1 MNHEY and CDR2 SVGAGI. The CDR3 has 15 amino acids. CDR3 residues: CASSYSDRNNYGYTF. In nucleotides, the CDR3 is TGTGCCAGCAGTTACAGCGACAGGAATAACTATGGCTACACCTTC.

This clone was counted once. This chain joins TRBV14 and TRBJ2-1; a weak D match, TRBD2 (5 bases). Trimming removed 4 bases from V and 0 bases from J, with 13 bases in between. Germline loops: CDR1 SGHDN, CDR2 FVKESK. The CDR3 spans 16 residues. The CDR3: CASSRISGNSYNEQFF. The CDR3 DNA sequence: TGTGCCAGCAGCCGTATATCCGGGAACTCCTACAATGAGCAGTTCTTC.

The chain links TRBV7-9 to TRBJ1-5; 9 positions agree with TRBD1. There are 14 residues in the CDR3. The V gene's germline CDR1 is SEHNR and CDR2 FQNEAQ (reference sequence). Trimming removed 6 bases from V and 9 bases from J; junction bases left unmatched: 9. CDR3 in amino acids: CASSPGQGKGPQHF. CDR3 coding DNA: TGTGCCAGCAGTCCGGGACAGGGAAAAGGGCCCCAGCATTTT.

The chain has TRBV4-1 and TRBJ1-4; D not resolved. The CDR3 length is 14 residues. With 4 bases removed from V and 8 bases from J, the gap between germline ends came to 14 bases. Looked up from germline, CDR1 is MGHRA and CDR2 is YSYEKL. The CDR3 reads CASSPGGLEEKLFF. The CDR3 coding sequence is TGCGCCAGCAGCCCGGGAGGGTTGGAAGAAAAACTGTTTTTT.

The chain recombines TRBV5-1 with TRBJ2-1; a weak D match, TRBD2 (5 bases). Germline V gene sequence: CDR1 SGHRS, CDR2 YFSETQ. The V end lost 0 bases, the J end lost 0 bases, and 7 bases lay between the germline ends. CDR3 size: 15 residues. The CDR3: CASSLAGNSYNEQFF. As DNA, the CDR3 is TGCGCCAGCAGCTTGGCGGGAAACTCCTACAATGAGCAGTTCTTC.

The CDR3 spells CASRKRQAGTYEQYF. The CDR3 DNA sequence: TGTGCCAGCAGGAAACGACAGGCCGGCACCTACGAGCAGTACTTC. The gene calls are TRBV6-5 and TRBJ2-7; tentatively, D is TRBD1 (6 bases). The CDR3 loop spans 15 amino acids. Germline-derived CDR1 and CDR2 are MNHEY and SVGAGI. V lost 6 bases to trimming and J lost 2 bases, with 17 bases between them.

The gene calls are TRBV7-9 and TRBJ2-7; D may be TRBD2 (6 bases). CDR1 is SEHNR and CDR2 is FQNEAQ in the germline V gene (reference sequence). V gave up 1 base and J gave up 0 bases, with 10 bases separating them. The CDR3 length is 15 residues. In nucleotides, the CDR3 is TGTGCCAGCAGCTTAGGGGACGGGAGCTCCTACGAGCAGTACTTC. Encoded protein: CASSLGDGSSYEQYF.

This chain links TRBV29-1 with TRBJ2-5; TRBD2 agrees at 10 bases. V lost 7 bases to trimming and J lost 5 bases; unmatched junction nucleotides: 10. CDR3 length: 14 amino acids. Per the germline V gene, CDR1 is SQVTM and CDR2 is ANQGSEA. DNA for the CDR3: TGCAGCGGAAGGGCTAGCGGGGGTCCGGAGACCCAGTACTTC. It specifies CSGRASGGPETQYF.

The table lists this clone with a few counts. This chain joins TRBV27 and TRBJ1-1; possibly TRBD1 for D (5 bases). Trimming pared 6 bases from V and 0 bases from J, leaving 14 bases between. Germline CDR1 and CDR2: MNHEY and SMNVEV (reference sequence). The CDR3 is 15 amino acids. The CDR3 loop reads CASSQDLRVNTEAFF. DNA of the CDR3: TGTGCCAGCAGCCAAGACCTCAGGGTGAACACTGAAGCTTTCTTT.

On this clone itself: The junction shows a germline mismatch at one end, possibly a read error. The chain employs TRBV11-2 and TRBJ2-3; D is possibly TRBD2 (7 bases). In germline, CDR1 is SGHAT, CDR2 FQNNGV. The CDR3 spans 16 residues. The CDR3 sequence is CASSLGYSGGTDTQYF. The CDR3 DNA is TGTGCCAGCAGCTTAGGATATTCGGGGGGCACTGATACGCAGTATTTT.